This T cell receptor beta chain was observed in a study of memory CD4+ T cells and cytomegalovirus serostatus. Study-wide points: About 40% of the roughly 150 known CMV-associated TCRbeta sequences appeared in CD4+ memory. The CMV-associated TCR signature appears largely within the CD4+ memory repertoire. A US-trained random forest predicted CMV serostatus with median AUC around 0.93.

Concerning this clone: Its specificity is not known. Germline is not matched at one junction end, which may reflect a read error.

Clones were read by immunoSEQ multiplex PCR, and TCRdb kept only the in-frame ones, dropping some. The data hold some 35,000 clones, with around three quarters observed a single time. CDR3 size: 14 residues. Germline V gene sequence: CDR1 SGHKS, CDR2 YYEKEE (reference sequence). Single viable CD3+CD4+CD8-CD45RO+ cells were sorted as the memory CD4+ T cells. Donors' CMV status reflects serum IgG against pp150, pp28, p38, p52. The chain employs TRBV5-5 and TRBJ1-1, with D unclear. The specimen sequenced was memory CD4+ T cells from blood. This TCR was recovered from an adult in good health and CMV-seropositive. In nucleotides, the CDR3 is TGTGCCAGCAGCTTGAATTACGACAAGATATTCTCATCCTGG. This codes for CASSLNYDKIFSSW.